Below are 32 T cell receptor beta chains sequenced from a single sample in a study of blood T cells in healthy people across ages. PCR was performed a second time for about 7 to 12 cycles using a sample-barcoded 5' primer and a J-beta primer mix. TCRdb used MiXCR to reprocess the 5' RACE reads, holding one entry per CDR3 protein. The sample has 1.6 million or so distinct CDR3 sequences, around 35% seen once; the top ten hold 10% to 12%. Sequencing was carried out using blood. These receptors were obtained from a woman aged 25 to 39 in good health.

There are a few counts of this clonotype. This chain connects TRBV5-1 to TRBJ2-1, with 7 nucleotides matching TRBD2. Trimming took 1 base from V and 4 from J; bases not matched to a gene: 5. The germline V gene encodes CDR1 SGHRS and CDR2 YFSETQ. This CDR3 comprises 15 residues. The CDR3 loop is CASSLIAGPYNEQFF. The DNA for the CDR3 is TGCGCCAGCAGCTTGATAGCGGGCCCTTACAATGAGCAGTTCTTC. The entire variable domain, with the rest obtained from reference TRBV5-1 and TRBJ2-1, is as follows: KAGVTQTPRYLIKTRGQQVTLSCSPISGHRSVSWYQQTPGQGLQFLFEYFSETQRNKGNFPGRFSGRQFSNSRSEMNVSTLELGDSALYLCASSLIAGPYNEQFFGPGTRLTVL.

This chain connects TRBV20-1 to TRBJ2-3, with D uncertain. The CDR3 has 12 amino acids. Trimming stripped 4 bases from V and 4 bases from J, with 9 bases between. Germline CDR1 is DFQATT and CDR2 is SNEGSKA (reference sequence). The DNA of the CDR3 is TGCAGTGCTAATAGGATTGCAGATACGCAGTATTTT. It translates to CSANRIADTQYF.

This clonotype was recorded at least ten times. V is TRBV10-3 and J is TRBJ1-2, with TRBD1 identical over 8 bases. V lost 10 bases and J lost 8; bases outside the gene matches: 9. This CDR3 contains 12 residues. Germline V gene data show CDR1 as ENHRY and CDR2 as SYGVKD. DNA for the CDR3: TGTGCCACCCGACAGGGGATAGAGGGCTACACCTTC. Protein: CATRQGIEGYTF.

This sequence joins TRBV20-1 and TRBJ2-7; D perhaps matches TRBD2 (5 bases). Per the germline V gene, CDR1 is DFQATT and CDR2 is SNEGSKA (reference sequence). The CDR3 contains 12 residues. V dropped 4 bases and J dropped 3 bases, with 10 bases sitting between them. CDR3 in DNA: TGCAGTGCTAACAGCGAGGGCTACGAGCAGTACTTC. As protein: CSANSEGYEQYF.

This chain's CDR3 is CAIKTPGGEQYF. In nucleotides, the CDR3 is TGTGCCATCAAAACTCCAGGGGGGGAGCAGTACTTC. This chain connects TRBV27 to TRBJ2-7; D is possibly TRBD1 (7 bases). Germline V CDR1 and CDR2: MNHEY, SMNVEV (reference sequence). The CDR3 loop spans 12 amino acids. V was trimmed by 10 bases and J by 7 bases, leaving 17 bases between them.

The J gene is TRBJ2-7, the V gene TRBV25-1, with D perhaps TRBD1 or TRBD2 (5 bases each). The CDR3 covers 13 residues. CDR1 is MGHDK, CDR2 SYGVNS, per germline. V lost 1 base and J lost 6, with 10 bases in between. In DNA form, the CDR3 reads TGTGCCAGCAGTGAATTGGGGGAAGCCGAGCAGTACTTC. Translated: CASSELGEAEQYF.

This clonotype was found a few times. V is TRBV20-1 and J is TRBJ2-1, with 8 bases identical to TRBD2. The J segment lost 4 bases and the V segment lost 4 bases, leaving 3 bases of the junction unmatched. This CDR3 comprises 13 residues. Germline values: CDR1 DFQATT, CDR2 SNEGSKA (reference sequence). CDR3 coding DNA: TGCAGTGCTACGGGGGGGCCTTACAATGAGCAGTTCTTC. As protein: CSATGGPYNEQFF.

The DNA of the CDR3 is TGTGCCAGCAGCCAAGAGACAGTTCCAAATAATTCACCCCTCCACTTT. It translates to CASSQETVPNNSPLHF. This sequence joins TRBV3-1 and TRBJ1-6, with TRBD1 as a possible D gene (5 bases). Germline CDR1 is LGHDT and CDR2 is YNNKEL (reference sequence). This CDR3 has 16 residues. Trimming cost V 0 bases and J 5 bases, with 11 bases left between them.

This chain uses TRBV7-9 with TRBJ2-5; D uncertain. Germline V gives CDR1 SEHNR, CDR2 FQNEAQ (reference sequence). The CDR3 is made up of 14 amino acids. Trimming stripped 3 bases from V and 5 bases from J, with 13 bases between. In nucleotides, the CDR3 is TGTGCCAGCAGCTTTTCAATCTCGACGGAGACCCAGTACTTC. As protein: CASSFSISTETQYF.

The chain couples TRBV7-9 to TRBJ1-2; D is uncertain. Trimming took 5 bases from V and 6 from J, leaving 16 bases between them. Germline CDR1 SEHNR, CDR2 FQNEAQ (reference sequence). This CDR3 is 14 amino acids long. This chain's CDR3 is CASSLATVGNGYTF. Written as DNA, the CDR3 is TGTGCCAGCAGCCTGGCGACGGTCGGAAATGGCTACACCTTC.

This clonotype was seen a few times. The J gene is TRBJ2-1, the V gene TRBV28; 7 positions agree with TRBD2. Per the germline V gene, CDR1 is MDHEN and CDR2 is SYDVKM. V lost 8 bases, J lost 6 bases, and 19 bases stayed unmatched. The CDR3 has 17 residues. The CDR3 protein is CASGLLGGRAFGNEQFF. In nucleotides, the CDR3 is TGTGCCAGCGGCCTCTTGGGGGGGAGGGCCTTTGGCAATGAGCAGTTCTTC.

Concerning this clonotype itself: Just one base apart from a much larger clone, this may be a read error. The CDR3 loop reads CSVEGWKMEGYTF. The DNA of the CDR3 is TGCAGCGTTGAAGGGTGGAAGATGGAGGGCTACACCTTC. The chain carries TRBV29-1 and TRBJ1-2; D is undetermined. The CDR3 runs 13 residues. V was clipped by 1 base and J by 8 bases, with 14 bases between them. Looked up from germline, CDR1 is SQVTM and CDR2 is ANQGSEA.

This clonotype was observed a handful of times. The gene calls are TRBV7-2 and TRBJ2-1, with 10 bases fitting TRBD2. The CDR3 runs to 17 residues. The V gene's germline CDR1 is SGHTA and CDR2 FQGNSA. Losses at the gene ends were 2 bases for V and 0 bases for J; bases not matched to a gene: 4. In DNA, the CDR3 is TGTGCCAGCAGCTTATCACTAGCGGGAAGCTCCTACAATGAGCAGTTCTTC. Translated: CASSLSLAGSSYNEQFF.

This clonotype was detected a few times. This chain links TRBV13 with TRBJ2-7; possibly TRBD1 for D (7 bases). V dropped 8 bases and J dropped 1 base, with 24 bases sitting between them. In germline, CDR1 is PRHDT, CDR2 FYEKMQ (reference sequence). The length of the CDR3 is 17 residues. CDR3 loop: CASSSFTGVGTSYEQYF. The CDR3 DNA is TGTGCCAGCTCCTCATTTACAGGGGTAGGGACTTCCTACGAGCAGTACTTC.

This clonotype has only a few counts. The V and J genes are TRBV6-5 and TRBJ1-5, with a tentative D call TRBD1 (5 bases). CDR3 length equals 14 residues. V was cut by 8 bases and J by 6 bases, with 17 bases left in between. Germline lookup yields CDR1 MNHEY and CDR2 SVGAGI. The CDR3 spells CASRGTSGSQPQHF. DNA for the CDR3: TGTGCCAGCCGAGGGACGTCTGGATCTCAGCCCCAGCATTTT.

This clonotype was counted only a few times. The chain links TRBV27 to TRBJ2-1; D remains ambiguous. CDR1 and CDR2 (germline): MNHEY, SMNVEV (reference sequence). V was trimmed by 3 bases and J by 5 bases, leaving 8 bases between them. The CDR3 totals 13 residues. Written as DNA, the CDR3 is TGTGCCAGCAGTTTGTTGCCGGACAATGAGCAGTTCTTC. Protein product: CASSLLPDNEQFF.

The chain recombines TRBV4-1 with TRBJ2-7; TRBD2 matches at 9 bases. V shed 4 bases and J 5 bases; nucleotides not matched to a gene: 12. This CDR3 region has 16 residues. The V gene's germline CDR1 is MGHRA and CDR2 YSYEKL. CDR3 nucleotides: TGCGCCAGCAGCCTTACCTTTAGCGGGAGTTACGACGAGCAGTACTTC. Translating gives CASSLTFSGSYDEQYF.

CDR3 sequence: CATPPGPLSSYEQYF. CDR3 coding DNA: TGTGCCACCCCCCCAGGGCCGTTGAGCTCCTACGAGCAGTACTTC. This rearrangement joins TRBV24-1 to TRBJ2-7; maybe TRBD1 (5 bases). Trimming removed 9 bases at V and 0 bases at J, with 17 bases between. This CDR3 region has 15 residues. CDR1 and CDR2 (germline): KGHDR, SFDVKD.

In its sample, this clonotype was seen a few times. V gene TRBV12-3 or TRBV12-4 combines with J gene TRBJ2-1, with 7 bases that match TRBD2. The V and J ends lost 6 bases and 9 bases, in that order; junction bases with no gene match: 11. The CDR3 has 14 amino acids. The chain's CDR3 is CASRIGGGTTEQFF. DNA of the CDR3: TGTGCCAGCAGAATTGGAGGAGGGACTACTGAGCAGTTCTTC.

This clonotype appeared a few times. This chain links TRBV2 with TRBJ2-3; the match to TRBD2 covers 11 bases. V gave up 6 bases and J gave up 3 bases; unmatched junction bases: 17. Germline lookup yields CDR1 SNHLY and CDR2 FYNNEI. This CDR3 has 19 residues. As DNA, the CDR3 is TGTGCCAGCAGGCCGGGACTAGCGGCCCTTCAAGGGAGGACAGATACGCAGTATTTT. Translating gives CASRPGLAALQGRTDTQYF.

The table lists this clonotype with a few counts. V gene TRBV7-9 combines with J gene TRBJ1-2; D remains ambiguous. This CDR3 has 13 residues. V was trimmed by 5 bases and J by 6 bases, leaving 13 bases between them. CDR1 is SEHNR and CDR2 is FQNEAQ in the germline V gene (reference sequence). CDR3 amino acids: CASSLLEIDGYTF. The CDR3 coding sequence is TGTGCCAGCAGCCTGTTGGAGATCGATGGCTACACCTTC.

This clonotype was detected only a few times. The chain carries TRBV10-3 and TRBJ2-1; TRBD1 matches at 10 bases. Looked up from germline, CDR1 is ENHRY and CDR2 is SYGVKD. J gave up 8 bases and V 3 bases, and 7 bases lay outside the gene matches. CDR3 length: 15 amino acids. The CDR3 DNA reads TGTGCCATCAGTGACGAGGGACAGGGGTTCGATGAGCAGTTCTTC. It is translated as CAISDEGQGFDEQFF.

This clonotype has more than one count but fewer than ten. The V call is TRBV5-1, the J call TRBJ1-2; 7 positions agree with TRBD1. Germline V lookup: CDR1 SGHRS, CDR2 YFSETQ. V shed 4 bases, J shed 7 bases, and the junction held 10 bases outside the gene matches. This CDR3 is 14 amino acids long. The CDR3 region is CASSRPGTEVGYTF. The CDR3 bases are TGCGCCAGCAGCAGACCCGGGACAGAGGTTGGCTACACCTTC.

The V call is TRBV2, the J call TRBJ2-5; D not resolved. V lost 4 bases and J lost 4, with 13 bases in between. CDR1 is SNHLY, CDR2 FYNNEI, per germline. The CDR3 contains 14 residues. The CDR3 is CASSVNTLGETQYF. CDR3 bases: TGTGCCAGCAGTGTGAACACTCTGGGAGAGACCCAGTACTTC. Using reference TRBV2 and TRBJ2-5 for the parts outside the CDR3, the full variable domain is EPEVTQTPSHQVTQMGQEVILRCVPISNHLYFYWYRQILGQKVEFLVSFYNNEISEKSEIFDDQFSVERPDGSNFTLKIRSTKLEDSAMYFCASSVNTLGETQYFGPGTRLLVL.

The table lists this clonotype with a few counts. The chain has TRBV20-1 and TRBJ1-2; no clear D gene. CDR1 and CDR2 (germline): DFQATT, SNEGSKA (reference sequence). With 3 bases removed from V and 2 bases from J, the gap between germline ends came to 10 bases. This CDR3 is 13 amino acids long. The CDR3 loop reads CSARTTGNYGYTF. The CDR3 DNA is TGCAGTGCTAGGACAACGGGAAACTATGGCTACACCTTC.

This chain joins TRBV6-5 and TRBJ1-4; no reliable D call. Trimming cost V 6 bases and J 0 bases, with 11 bases left between them. This CDR3 has 15 residues. The germline V gene encodes CDR1 MNHEY and CDR2 SVGAGI. CDR3: CASSEVPATNEKLFF. CDR3 DNA sequence: TGTGCCAGCAGCGAAGTTCCTGCAACTAATGAAAAACTGTTTTTT.

The gene calls are TRBV4-1 and TRBJ2-1; D ambiguous. Per the germline V gene, CDR1 is MGHRA and CDR2 is YSYEKL. The V gene lost 7 bases and the J gene lost 4 bases, with 8 bases spanning the gap. The CDR3 spans 12 residues. The CDR3 loop is CASMAQYNEQFF. The CDR3 DNA reads as TGCGCCAGCATGGCACAGTACAATGAGCAGTTCTTC.

Comments on this clonotype: One end of the junction fails to match germline, which may point to a read error. The genes are TRBV10-1 and TRBJ2-1, with 9 bases matching TRBD2. The CDR3 loop spans 15 amino acids. Germline lookup yields CDR1 WNHNN and CDR2 SYGVQD (reference sequence). The CDR3 DNA follows: TGCGCCGGCAGTGAAGTTAGCGGGAGAGTCTATGAGCAGTTCTTC. It is translated as CAGSEVSGRVYEQFF.

This clonotype was observed a few times. The CDR3 here is CASRVDRGDGELFF. The CDR3 DNA sequence: TGTGCCAGCAGAGTGGACAGGGGCGACGGGGAGCTGTTTTTT. The chain recombines TRBV5-6 with TRBJ2-2, with 9 bases that match TRBD1. This CDR3 spans 14 amino acids. Germline CDR1 is SGHDT and CDR2 is YYEEEE. Losses at the gene ends were 5 bases for V and 7 bases for J; bases not matched to a gene: 6. The full variable domain, rest sourced from reference TRBV5-6 and TRBJ2-2, is DAGVTQSPTHLIKTRGQQVTLRCSPKSGHDTVSWYQQALGQGPQFIFQYYEEEERQRGNFPDRFSGHQFPNYSSELNVNALLLGDSALYLCASRVDRGDGELFFGEGSRLTVL.

This clonotype was seen ten or more times. This chain links TRBV7-2 with TRBJ2-1, with 9 bases aligning to TRBD1. This CDR3 region has 12 residues. The germline V gene has CDR1 SGHTA and CDR2 FQGNSA. V lost 1 base to trimming and J lost 14 bases; unmatched junction nucleotides: 3. CDR3 bases: TGTGCCAGCAGCTTAGGAACAGGGGGCGAGTTCTTC. Amino acid sequence: CASSLGTGGEFF.

This clonotype is a singleton in its sample. One end of the junction fails to match germline, which may point to a read error. The chain is built from TRBV27 and TRBJ2-7; D perhaps matches TRBD1 (6 bases). This CDR3 region has 16 residues. Germline V gene lookup returns CDR1 MNHEY and CDR2 SMNVEV (reference sequence). For the CDR3, the DNA is TGTGCCAGCAGTCCCTCCTCAGGGGCCTTGTCCTACAAGCAGTACTTC. Encoded protein: CASSPSSGALSYKQYF.

As to this clonotype: This is likely a read error, given that the CDR3 carries no conserved phenylalanine or tryptophan at its end. The gene calls are TRBV20-1 and TRBJ2-1; D is uncertain. The CDR3 loop spans 14 amino acids. Trimming stripped 6 bases from V and 1 base from J, with 13 bases between. Germline CDR1 reads DFQATT; CDR2 reads SNEGSKA (reference sequence). The CDR3, as DNA: TGCAGTGCCCTAGAGTGGTCTTCCTACAATGAGCAGTTCTCC. Its translation is CSALEWSSYNEQFS.